This T cell receptor beta chain was documented in a study of blood T cells in healthy people across ages. With a J-beta primer mix and a sample-barcoded 5' primer, a second PCR ran roughly 6 to 11 cycles. Each cDNA molecule carried a tag from a template-switch adaptor that contained 12 random nucleotides. From each sample, at least 2.5 million paired-end reads containing CDR3 were obtained. TCRdb recomputed calls from the 5' RACE reads with MiXCR, one row per CDR3 protein. Among roughly 1,500,000 distinct CDR3 sequences listed, around 42% were seen once. CDR3 size: 12 residues. With 4 bases removed from V and 7 bases from J, the gap between germline ends came to 11 bases. Germline V lookup: CDR1 SQVTM, CDR2 ANQGSEA. Each donor gave roughly 9.1 milliliters of peripheral blood. Researchers report isolating at least 6.5 million PBMCs per sample.

The sequence derives from a woman under 30 in good health. The rearrangement uses TRBV29-1 and TRBJ2-4; possibly TRBD2 for D (6 bases). Sequencing used blood. The CDR3, as DNA: TGCAGCGTTGTGGAGGGTGTCAACATTCAGTACTTC. This sequence encodes CSVVEGVNIQYF. The full variable domain, in which reference TRBV29-1 and TRBJ2-4 provide the parts outside the CDR3, is SAVISQKPSRDICQRGTSLTIQCQVDSQVTMMFWYRQQPGQSLTLIATANQGSEATYESGFVIDKFPISRPNLTFSTLTVSNMSPEDSSIYLCSVVEGVNIQYFGAGTRLSVL.